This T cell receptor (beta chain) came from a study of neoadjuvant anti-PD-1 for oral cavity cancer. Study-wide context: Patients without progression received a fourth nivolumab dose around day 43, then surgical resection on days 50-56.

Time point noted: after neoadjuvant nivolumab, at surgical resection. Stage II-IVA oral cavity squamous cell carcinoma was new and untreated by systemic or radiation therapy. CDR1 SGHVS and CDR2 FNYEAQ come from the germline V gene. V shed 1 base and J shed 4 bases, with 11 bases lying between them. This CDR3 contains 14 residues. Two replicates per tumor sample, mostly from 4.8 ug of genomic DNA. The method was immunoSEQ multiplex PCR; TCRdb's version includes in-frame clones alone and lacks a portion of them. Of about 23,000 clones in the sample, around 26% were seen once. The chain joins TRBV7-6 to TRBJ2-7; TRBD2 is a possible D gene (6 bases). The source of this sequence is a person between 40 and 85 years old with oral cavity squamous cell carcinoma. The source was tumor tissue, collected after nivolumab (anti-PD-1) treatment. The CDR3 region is CASSLGVSGYEQYF. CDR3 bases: TGTGCCAGCAGCTTAGGGGTTAGCGGATACGAGCAGTACTTC.